One sample yielded the 5 T cell receptor beta chains listed below, sequenced in a study of blood T cell repertoires in COVID-19. TCRdb's copy holds only in-frame clones and misses some; the assay was immunoSEQ multiplex PCR. This repertoire shows about 74,000 clones, over 75% found once; its top ten account for 2.5% to 3.5%. The specimen sequenced was peripheral blood. The source is a man between 65 and 79 years old with active or convalescent COVID-19.

This sequence joins TRBV7-2 and TRBJ2-5; a weak D match, TRBD2 (5 bases). V was pared by 2 bases and J by 0 bases, with 7 bases between. The length of the CDR3 is 14 residues. Germline CDR1 reads SGHTA; CDR2 reads FQGNSA. CDR3 nucleotide sequence: TGTGCCAGCAGCTTAAGAGCGGACCAAGAGACCCAGTACTTC. Amino acids: CASSLRADQETQYF.

This chain links TRBV6-5 with TRBJ1-5; TRBD1 agrees at 7 bases. The CDR3 length is 15 residues. V lost 5 bases and J lost 6; bases outside the gene matches: 10. CDR1 and CDR2 (germline): MNHEY, SVGAGI. CDR3 coding DNA: TGTGCCAGCAGTAGAAACAGGGGCTGGGCTCAGCCCCAGCATTTT. Protein product: CASSRNRGWAQPQHF.

V and J are TRBV19 and TRBJ1-1, with D possibly being TRBD1 (6 bases). The CDR3 is 13 amino acids. Trimming removed 3 bases from V and 5 bases from J, with 10 bases in between. The germline V gene has CDR1 LNHDA and CDR2 SQIVND (reference sequence). The DNA of the CDR3 is TGTGCCAGTAGTATGGACAGAACGACTGAAGCTTTCTTT. As protein: CASSMDRTTEAFF.

The chain links TRBV28 to TRBJ1-3; 7 positions match TRBD1. Looked up from germline, CDR1 is MDHEN and CDR2 is SYDVKM. With 6 bases clipped from V and 4 bases from J, the junction kept 3 bases outside the gene matches. The CDR3 is made up of 13 amino acids. The CDR3 protein is CASRGTAGNTIYF. Written as DNA, the CDR3 is TGTGCCAGCAGGGGGACAGCAGGAAACACCATATATTTT.

J is TRBJ1-3 and V is TRBV18; a possible D gene is TRBD1 (5 bases). Germline V gene data show CDR1 as KGHSH and CDR2 as LQKENI. CDR3 length: 16 amino acids. With 6 bases removed from V and 0 bases from J, the gap between germline ends came to 15 bases. CDR3 protein: CASSPPGGFSGNTIYF. For the CDR3, the DNA is TGTGCCAGCTCTCCCCCCGGGGGATTCTCTGGAAACACCATATATTTT.